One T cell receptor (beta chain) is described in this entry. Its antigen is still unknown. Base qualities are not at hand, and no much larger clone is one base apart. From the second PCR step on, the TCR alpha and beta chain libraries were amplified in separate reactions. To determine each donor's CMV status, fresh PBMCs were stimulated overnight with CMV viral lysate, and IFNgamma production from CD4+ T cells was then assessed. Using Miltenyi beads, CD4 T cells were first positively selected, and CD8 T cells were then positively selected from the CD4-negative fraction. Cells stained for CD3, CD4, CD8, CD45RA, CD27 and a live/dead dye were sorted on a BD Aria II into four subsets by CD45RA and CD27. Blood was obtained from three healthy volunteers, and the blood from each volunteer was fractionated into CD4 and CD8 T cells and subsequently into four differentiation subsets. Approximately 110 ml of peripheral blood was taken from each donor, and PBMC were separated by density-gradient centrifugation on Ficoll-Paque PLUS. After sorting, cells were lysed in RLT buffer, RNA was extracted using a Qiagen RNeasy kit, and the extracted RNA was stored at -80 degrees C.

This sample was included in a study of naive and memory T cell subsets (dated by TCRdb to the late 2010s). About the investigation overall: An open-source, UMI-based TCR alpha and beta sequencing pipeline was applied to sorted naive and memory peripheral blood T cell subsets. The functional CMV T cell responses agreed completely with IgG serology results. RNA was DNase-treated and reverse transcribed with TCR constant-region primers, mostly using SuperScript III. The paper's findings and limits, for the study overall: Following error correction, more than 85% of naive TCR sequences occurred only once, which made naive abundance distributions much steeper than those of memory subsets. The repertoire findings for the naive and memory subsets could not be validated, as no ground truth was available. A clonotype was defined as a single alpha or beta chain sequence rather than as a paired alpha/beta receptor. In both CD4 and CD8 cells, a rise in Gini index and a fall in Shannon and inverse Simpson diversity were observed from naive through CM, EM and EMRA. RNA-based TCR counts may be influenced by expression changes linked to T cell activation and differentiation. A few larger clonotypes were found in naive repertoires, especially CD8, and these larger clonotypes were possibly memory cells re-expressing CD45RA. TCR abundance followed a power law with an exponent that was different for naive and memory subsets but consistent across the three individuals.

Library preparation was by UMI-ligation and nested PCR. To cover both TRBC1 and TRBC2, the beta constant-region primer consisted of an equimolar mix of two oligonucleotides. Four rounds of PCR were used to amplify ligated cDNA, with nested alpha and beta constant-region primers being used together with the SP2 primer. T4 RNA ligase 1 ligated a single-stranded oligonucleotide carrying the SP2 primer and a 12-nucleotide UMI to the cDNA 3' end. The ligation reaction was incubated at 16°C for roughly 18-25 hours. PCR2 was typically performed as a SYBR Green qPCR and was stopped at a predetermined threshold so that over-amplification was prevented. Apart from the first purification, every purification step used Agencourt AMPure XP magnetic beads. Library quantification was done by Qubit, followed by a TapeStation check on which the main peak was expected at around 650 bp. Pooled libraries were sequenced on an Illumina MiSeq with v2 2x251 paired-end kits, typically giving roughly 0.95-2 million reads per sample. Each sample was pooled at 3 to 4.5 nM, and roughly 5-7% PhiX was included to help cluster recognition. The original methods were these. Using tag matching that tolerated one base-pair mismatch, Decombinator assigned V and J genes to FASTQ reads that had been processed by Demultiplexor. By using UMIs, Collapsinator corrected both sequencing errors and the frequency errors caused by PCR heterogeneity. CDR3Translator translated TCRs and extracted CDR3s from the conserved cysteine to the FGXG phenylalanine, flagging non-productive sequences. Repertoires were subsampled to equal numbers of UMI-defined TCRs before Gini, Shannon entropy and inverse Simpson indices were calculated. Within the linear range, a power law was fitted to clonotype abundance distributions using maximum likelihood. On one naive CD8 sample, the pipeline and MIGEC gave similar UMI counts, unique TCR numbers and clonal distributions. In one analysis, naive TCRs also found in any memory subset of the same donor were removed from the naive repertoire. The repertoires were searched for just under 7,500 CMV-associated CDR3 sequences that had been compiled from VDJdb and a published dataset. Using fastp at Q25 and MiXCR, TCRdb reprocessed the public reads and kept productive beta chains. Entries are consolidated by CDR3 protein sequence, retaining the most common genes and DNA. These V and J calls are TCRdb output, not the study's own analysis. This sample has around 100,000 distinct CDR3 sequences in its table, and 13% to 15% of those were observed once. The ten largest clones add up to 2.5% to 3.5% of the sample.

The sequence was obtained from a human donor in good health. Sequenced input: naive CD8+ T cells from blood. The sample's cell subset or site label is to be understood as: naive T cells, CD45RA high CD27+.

The nucleotide sequence reads as follows: TGTGCCAGCAGTGAATACGGGGGTAGGCATGAAAAACTGTTTTTT. This sequence encodes CASSEYGGRHEKLFF. This receptor chain uses TRBV2 and TRBJ1-4; the D region possibly corresponds to TRBD1 (5 bases align). Trimming removed 2 bases from V and 6 bases from J, leaving 13 bases between the germline ends. The cysteine opens and the phenylalanine closes a CDR3 of 15 amino acids. The only DNA kept is the CDR3, 45 bases in frame from the first base. CDR1 is given as SNHLY and CDR2 as FYNNEI, both from the germline V gene.